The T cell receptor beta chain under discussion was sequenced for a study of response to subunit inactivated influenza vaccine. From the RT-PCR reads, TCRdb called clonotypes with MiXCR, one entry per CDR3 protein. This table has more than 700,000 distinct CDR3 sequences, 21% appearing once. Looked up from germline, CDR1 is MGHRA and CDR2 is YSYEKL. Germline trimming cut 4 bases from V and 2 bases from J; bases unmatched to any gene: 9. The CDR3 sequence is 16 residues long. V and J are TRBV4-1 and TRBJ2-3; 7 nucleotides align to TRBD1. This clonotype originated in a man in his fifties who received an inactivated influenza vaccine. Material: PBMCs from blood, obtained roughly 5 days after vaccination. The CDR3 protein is CASSRNRDRATDTQYF. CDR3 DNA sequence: TGCGCCAGCAGCCGAAACCGGGACAGAGCCACAGATACGCAGTATTTT.